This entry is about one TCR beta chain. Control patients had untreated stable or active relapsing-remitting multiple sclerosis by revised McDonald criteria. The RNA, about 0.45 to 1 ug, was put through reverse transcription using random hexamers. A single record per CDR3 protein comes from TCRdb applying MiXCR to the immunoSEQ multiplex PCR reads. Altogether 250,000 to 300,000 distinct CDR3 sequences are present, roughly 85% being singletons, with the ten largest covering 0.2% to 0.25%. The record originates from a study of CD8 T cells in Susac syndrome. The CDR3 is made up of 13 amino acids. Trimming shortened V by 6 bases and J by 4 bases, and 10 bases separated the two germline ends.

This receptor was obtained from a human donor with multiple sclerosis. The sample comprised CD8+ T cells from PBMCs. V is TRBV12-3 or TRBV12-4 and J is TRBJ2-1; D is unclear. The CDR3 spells CASRGVLYNEQFF. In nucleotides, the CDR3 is TGTGCCAGCAGAGGCGTGTTGTACAATGAGCAGTTCTTC.